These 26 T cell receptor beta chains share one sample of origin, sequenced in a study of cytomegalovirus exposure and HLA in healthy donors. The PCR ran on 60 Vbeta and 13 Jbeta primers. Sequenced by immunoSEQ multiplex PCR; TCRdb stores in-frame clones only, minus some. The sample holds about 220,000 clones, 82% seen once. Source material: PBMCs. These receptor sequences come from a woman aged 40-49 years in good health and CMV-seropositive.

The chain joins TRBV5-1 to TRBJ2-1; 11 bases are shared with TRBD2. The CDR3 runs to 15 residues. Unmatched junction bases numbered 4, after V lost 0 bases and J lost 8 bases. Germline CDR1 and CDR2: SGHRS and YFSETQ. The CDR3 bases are TGCGCCAGCAGCTTGGGACTAGCGGGGATATATGAGCAGTTCTTC. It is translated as CASSLGLAGIYEQFF.

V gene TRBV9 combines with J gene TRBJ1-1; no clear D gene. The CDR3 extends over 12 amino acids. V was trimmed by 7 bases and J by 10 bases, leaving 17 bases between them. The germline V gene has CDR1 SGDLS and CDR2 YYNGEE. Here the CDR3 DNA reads TGTGCCAGCGGCCCCCTCCAGGTGGGAGCTTTCTTT. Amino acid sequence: CASGPLQVGAFF.

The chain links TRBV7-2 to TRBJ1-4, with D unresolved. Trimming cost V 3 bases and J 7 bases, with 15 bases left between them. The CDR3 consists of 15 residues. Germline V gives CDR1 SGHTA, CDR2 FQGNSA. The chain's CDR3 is CASSLWEGRAEKLFF. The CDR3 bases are TGTGCCAGCAGCTTGTGGGAAGGGAGGGCTGAAAAACTGTTTTTT. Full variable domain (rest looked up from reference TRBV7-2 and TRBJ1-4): GAGVSQSPSNKVTEKGKDVELRCDPISGHTALYWYRQSLGQGLEFLIYFQGNSAPDKSGLPSDRFSAERTGGSVSTLTIQRTQQEDSAVYLCASSLWEGRAEKLFFGSGTQLSVL.

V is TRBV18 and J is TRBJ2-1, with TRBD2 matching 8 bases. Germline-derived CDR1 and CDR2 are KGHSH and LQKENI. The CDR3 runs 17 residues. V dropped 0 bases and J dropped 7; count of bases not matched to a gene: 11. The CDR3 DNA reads TGTGCCAGCTCACCACCGGACTGGGCGGGGGGAAGAAATGAGCAGTTCTTC. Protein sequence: CASSPPDWAGGRNEQFF. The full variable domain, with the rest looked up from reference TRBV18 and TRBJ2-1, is NAGVMQNPRHLVRRRGQEARLRCSPMKGHSHVYWYRQLPEEGLKFMVYLQKENIIDESGMPKERFSAEFPKEGPSILRIQQVVRGDSAAYFCASSPPDWAGGRNEQFFGPGTRLTVL.

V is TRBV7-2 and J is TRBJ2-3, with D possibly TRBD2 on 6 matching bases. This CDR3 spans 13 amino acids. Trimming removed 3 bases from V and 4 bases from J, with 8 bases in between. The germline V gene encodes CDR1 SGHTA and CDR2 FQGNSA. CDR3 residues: CASSFSGPDTQYF. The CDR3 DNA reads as TGTGCCAGCAGCTTTAGCGGTCCAGATACGCAGTATTTT.

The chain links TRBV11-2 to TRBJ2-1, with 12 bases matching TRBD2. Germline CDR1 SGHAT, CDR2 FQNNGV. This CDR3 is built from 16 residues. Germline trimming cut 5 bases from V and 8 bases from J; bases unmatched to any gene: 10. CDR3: CASSPLAGGQGHEQFF. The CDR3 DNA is TGTGCCAGCAGCCCTCTAGCGGGAGGGCAGGGACATGAGCAGTTCTTC.

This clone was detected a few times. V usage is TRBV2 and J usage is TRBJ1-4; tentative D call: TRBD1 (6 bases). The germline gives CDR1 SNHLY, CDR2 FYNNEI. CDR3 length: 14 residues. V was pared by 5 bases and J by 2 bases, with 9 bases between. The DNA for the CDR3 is TGTGCCAGCAGTCCACAGGGTACTAATGAAAAACTGTTTTTT. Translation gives CASSPQGTNEKLFF.

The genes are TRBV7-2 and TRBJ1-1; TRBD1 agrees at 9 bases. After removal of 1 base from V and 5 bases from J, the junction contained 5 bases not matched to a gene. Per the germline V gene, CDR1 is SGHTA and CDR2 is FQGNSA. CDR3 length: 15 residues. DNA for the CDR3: TGTGCCAGCAGCTTAGGGTCGGACAGGGGAACTGAAGCTTTCTTT. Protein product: CASSLGSDRGTEAFF. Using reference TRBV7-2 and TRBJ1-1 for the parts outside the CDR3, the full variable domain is GAGVSQSPSNKVTEKGKDVELRCDPISGHTALYWYRQSLGQGLEFLIYFQGNSAPDKSGLPSDRFSAERTGGSVSTLTIQRTQQEDSAVYLCASSLGSDRGTEAFFGQGTRLTVV.

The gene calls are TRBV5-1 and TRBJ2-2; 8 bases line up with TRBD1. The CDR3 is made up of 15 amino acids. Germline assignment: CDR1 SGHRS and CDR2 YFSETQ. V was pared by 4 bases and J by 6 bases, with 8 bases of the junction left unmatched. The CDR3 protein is CASSAGQGRAGELFF. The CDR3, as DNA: TGCGCCAGCAGCGCAGGACAGGGTAGGGCCGGGGAGCTGTTTTTT.

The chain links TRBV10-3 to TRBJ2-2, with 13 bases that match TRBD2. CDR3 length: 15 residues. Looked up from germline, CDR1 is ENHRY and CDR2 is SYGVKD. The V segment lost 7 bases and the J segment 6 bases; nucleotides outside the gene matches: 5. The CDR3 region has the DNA TGTGCCATCAAACCACTAGCGGGGGGGCCCGGGGAGCTGTTTTTT. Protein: CAIKPLAGGPGELFF.

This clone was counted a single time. As DNA, the CDR3 is TGTGCCAGCAGCGCGGAACTCGGGGAAGCCTTTAATGAAAAACTGTTTTTT. Its translation: CASSAELGEAFNEKLFF. This chain links TRBV9 with TRBJ1-4; D not certain. Trimming pared 3 bases from V and 4 bases from J, leaving 19 bases between. CDR3 length: 17 residues. The germline gives CDR1 SGDLS, CDR2 YYNGEE. Supplemented by reference TRBV9 and TRBJ1-4, the full variable domain reads DSGVTQTPKHLITATGQRVTLRCSPRSGDLSVYWYQQSLDQGLQFLIQYYNGEERAKGNILERFSAQQFPDLHSELNLSSLELGDSALYFCASSAELGEAFNEKLFFGSGTQLSVL.

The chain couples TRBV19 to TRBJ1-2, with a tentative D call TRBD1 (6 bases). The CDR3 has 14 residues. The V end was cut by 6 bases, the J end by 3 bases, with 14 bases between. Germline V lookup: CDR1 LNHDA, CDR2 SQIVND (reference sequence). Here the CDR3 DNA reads TGTGCCAGTAGCCCACAGGGACGTGACTATGGCTACACCTTC. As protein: CASSPQGRDYGYTF.

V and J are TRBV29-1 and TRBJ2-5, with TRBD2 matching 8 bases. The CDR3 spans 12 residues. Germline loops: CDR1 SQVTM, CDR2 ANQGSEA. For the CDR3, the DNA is TGCACCGGGGGGGCAAGGGGAGAGACCCAGTACTTC. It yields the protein CTGGARGETQYF.

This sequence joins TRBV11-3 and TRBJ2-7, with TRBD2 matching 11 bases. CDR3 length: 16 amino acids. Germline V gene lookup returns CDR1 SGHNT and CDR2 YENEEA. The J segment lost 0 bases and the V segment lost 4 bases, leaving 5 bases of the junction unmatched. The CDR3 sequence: CASSSLTSGSSYEQYF. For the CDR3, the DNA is TGTGCCAGCAGCTCCCTAACTAGCGGGAGCTCCTACGAGCAGTACTTC.

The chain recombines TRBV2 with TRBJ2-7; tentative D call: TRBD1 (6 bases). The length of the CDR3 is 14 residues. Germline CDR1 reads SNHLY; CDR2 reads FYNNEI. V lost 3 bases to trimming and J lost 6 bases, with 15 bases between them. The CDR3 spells CASSDPTGPIEQYF. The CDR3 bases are TGTGCCAGCAGTGACCCCACAGGGCCTATCGAGCAGTACTTC.

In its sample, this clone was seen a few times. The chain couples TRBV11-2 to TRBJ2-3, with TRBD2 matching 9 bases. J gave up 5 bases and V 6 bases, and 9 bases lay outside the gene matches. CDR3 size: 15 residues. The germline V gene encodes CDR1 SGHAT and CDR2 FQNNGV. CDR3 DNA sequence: TGTGCCAGCAGGCTACTCGCGGGAGGGCAAGATACGCAGTATTTT. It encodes CASRLLAGGQDTQYF. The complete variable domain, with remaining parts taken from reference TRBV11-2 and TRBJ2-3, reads EAGVAQSPRYKIIEKRQSVAFWCNPISGHATLYWYQQILGQGPKLLIQFQNNGVVDDSQLPKDRFSAERLKGVDSTLKIQPAKLEDSAVYLCASRLLAGGQDTQYFGPGTRLTVL.

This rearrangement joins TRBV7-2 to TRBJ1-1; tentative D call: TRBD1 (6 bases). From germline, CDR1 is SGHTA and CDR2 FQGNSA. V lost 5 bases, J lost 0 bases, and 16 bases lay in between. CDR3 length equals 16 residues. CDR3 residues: CASSPETGVMNTEAFF. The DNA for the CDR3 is TGTGCCAGCAGCCCAGAGACAGGTGTAATGAACACTGAAGCTTTCTTT.

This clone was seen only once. CDR3 DNA: TGTGCCAGCAGCTTGATGACAGGTAGACAAGAGACCCAGTACTTC. This translates into CASSLMTGRQETQYF. The chain combines TRBV14 with TRBJ2-5, with D perhaps TRBD1 (6 bases). Germline values: CDR1 SGHDN, CDR2 FVKESK. The V gene lost 5 bases and the J gene lost 2 bases, with 15 bases spanning the gap. The CDR3 covers 15 residues.

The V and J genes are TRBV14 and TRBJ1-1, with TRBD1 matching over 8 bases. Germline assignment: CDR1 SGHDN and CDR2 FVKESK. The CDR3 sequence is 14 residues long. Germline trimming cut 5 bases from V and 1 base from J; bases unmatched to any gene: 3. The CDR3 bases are TGTGCCAGCAGCTCTGGACAGGGGAACACTGAAGCTTTCTTT. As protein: CASSSGQGNTEAFF.

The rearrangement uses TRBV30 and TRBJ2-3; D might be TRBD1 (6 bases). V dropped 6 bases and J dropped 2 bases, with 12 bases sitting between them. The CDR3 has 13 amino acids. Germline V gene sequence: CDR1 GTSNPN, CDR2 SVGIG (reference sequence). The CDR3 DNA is TGTGCCTGCTCAGGGGCGCTCACAGATACGCAGTATTTT. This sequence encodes CACSGALTDTQYF.

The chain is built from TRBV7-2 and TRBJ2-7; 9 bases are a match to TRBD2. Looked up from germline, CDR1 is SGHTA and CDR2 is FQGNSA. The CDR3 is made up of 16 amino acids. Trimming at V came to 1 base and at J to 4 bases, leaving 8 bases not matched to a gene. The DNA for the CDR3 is TGTGCCAGCAGCTTAGTCAGTTCTAGCGGGGCATACGAGCAGTACTTC. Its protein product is CASSLVSSSGAYEQYF.

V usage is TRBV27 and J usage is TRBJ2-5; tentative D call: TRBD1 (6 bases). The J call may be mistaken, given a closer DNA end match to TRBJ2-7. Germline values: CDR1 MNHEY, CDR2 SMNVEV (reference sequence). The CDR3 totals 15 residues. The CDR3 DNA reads TGTGCCAGCAGTTACGCCAGGGGTGTTCTCGGCGAGCAGTACTTC. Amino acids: CASSYARGVLGEQYF.

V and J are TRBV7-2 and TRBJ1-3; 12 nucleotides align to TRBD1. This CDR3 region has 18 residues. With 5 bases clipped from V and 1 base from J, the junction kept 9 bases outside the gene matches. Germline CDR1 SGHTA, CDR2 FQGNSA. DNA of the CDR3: TGTGCCAGCAGCCTAAGGGGACAGGGGGCGCTTTCTGGAAACACCATATATTTT. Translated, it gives CASSLRGQGALSGNTIYF.

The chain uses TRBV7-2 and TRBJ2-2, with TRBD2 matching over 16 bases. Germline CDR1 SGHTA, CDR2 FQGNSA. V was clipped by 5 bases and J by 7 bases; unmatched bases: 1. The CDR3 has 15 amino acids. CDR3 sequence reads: CASSGTSGGVGELFF. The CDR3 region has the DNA TGTGCCAGCAGCGGGACTAGCGGGGGGGTCGGGGAGCTGTTTTTT.

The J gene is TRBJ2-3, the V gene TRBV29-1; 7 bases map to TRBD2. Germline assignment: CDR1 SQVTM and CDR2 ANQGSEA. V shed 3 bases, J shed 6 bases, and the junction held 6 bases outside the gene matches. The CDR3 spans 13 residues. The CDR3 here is CSVDAGVGDTQYF. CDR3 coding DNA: TGCAGCGTTGACGCGGGAGTGGGGGATACGCAGTATTTT.

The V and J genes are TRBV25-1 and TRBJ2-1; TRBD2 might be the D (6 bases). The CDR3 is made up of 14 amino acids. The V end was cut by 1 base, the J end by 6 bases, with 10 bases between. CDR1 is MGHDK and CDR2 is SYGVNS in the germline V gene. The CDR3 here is CASSESGGANEQFF. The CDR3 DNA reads TGTGCCAGCAGTGAATCCGGGGGAGCCAATGAGCAGTTCTTC.